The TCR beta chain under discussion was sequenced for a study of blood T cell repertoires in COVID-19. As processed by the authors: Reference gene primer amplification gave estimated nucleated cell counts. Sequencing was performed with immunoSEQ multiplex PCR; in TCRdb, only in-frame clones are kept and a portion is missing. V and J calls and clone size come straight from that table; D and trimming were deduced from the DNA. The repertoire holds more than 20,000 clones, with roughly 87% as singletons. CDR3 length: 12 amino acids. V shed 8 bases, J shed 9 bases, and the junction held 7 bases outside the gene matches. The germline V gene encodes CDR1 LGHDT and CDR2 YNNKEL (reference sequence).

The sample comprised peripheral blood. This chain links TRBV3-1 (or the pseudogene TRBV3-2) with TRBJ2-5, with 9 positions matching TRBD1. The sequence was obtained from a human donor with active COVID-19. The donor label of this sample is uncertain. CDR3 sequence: CASPRDRDPQYF. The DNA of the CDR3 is TGTGCCAGCCCCAGGGACAGGGATCCCCAGTACTTC.